This T cell receptor beta chain was retrieved from a study of early T cells in non-severe SARS-CoV-2 infection. In TCRdb, the 5' RACE reads were re-called with MiXCR into one record per CDR3 protein. The sample has some 80,000 distinct CDR3 sequences, 4.5% to 6% seen once; the top ten hold roughly 7.3%. This clonotype was observed at least ten times. Trimming left V 0 bases short and J 1 base short, with 11 bases between. Germline-derived CDR1 and CDR2 are SGDLS and YYNGEE. The CDR3 runs 15 residues. The sample in question was whole blood, obtained at baseline. The V and J genes are TRBV9 and TRBJ2-7, with a possible D match to TRBD2 (6 bases). This TCR was sampled from an adult who was a healthcare worker with PCR-confirmed SARS-CoV-2 infection or an uninfected control (not recorded which). In DNA, the CDR3 is TGTGCCAGCAGCGTAGCTGGAGGGCATTCCTACGAGCAGTACTTC. Its protein product is CASSVAGGHSYEQYF.